The 10 T cell receptor beta chains given below trace back to one sample, sequenced in a study of blood T cell repertoires in COVID-19. Clones were sequenced by immunoSEQ multiplex PCR, and TCRdb holds only the in-frame ones, with some missing. The repertoire holds 210,000 or so clones, with around 81% as singletons. The sequenced sample was PBMCs or T cells enriched from blood (not recorded which). The receptors were sampled from a woman aged 50 to 60 with acute COVID-19.

This sequence joins TRBV18 and TRBJ1-5, with D possibly being TRBD1 (6 bases). Per germline, CDR1 KGHSH and CDR2 LQKENI. Trimming pared 6 bases from V and 7 bases from J, leaving 19 bases between. This CDR3 spans 15 amino acids. CDR3 region: CASSPGPPGTQPQHF. The CDR3 DNA sequence: TGTGCCAGCTCCCCCGGCCCCCCAGGGACACAGCCCCAGCATTTT.

The V gene is TRBV3-1 (or the pseudogene TRBV3-2), the J gene TRBJ2-1; TRBD2 matches 11 bases. The V gene's germline CDR1 is LGHDT and CDR2 YNNKEL (reference sequence). Losses at the gene ends were 4 bases for V and 4 bases for J; bases not matched to a gene: 3. The CDR3 contains 15 residues. Here the CDR3 DNA reads TGTGCCAGCAGCCTCGGGACTAGCGGATACAATGAGCAGTTCTTC. Translating gives CASSLGTSGYNEQFF.

This clone was seen once. The chain employs TRBV5-1 and TRBJ1-4; D is unclear. Germline CDR1 is SGHRS and CDR2 is YFSETQ. This CDR3 is built from 16 residues. The V gene lost 0 bases and the J gene lost 0 bases, with 9 bases spanning the gap. CDR3 amino acids: CASSLAHSSTNEKLFF. For the CDR3, the DNA is TGCGCCAGCAGCTTGGCTCACAGTTCAACTAATGAAAAACTGTTTTTT.

V usage is TRBV19 and J usage is TRBJ1-1; TRBD1 might be the D (6 bases). The V gene's germline CDR1 is LNHDA and CDR2 SQIVND (reference sequence). The CDR3 contains 14 residues. With 6 bases removed from V and 2 bases from J, the gap between germline ends came to 13 bases. CDR3 nucleotides: TGTGCCAGTAGCGGGAAGACAGGTAACACTGAAGCTTTCTTT. Translated: CASSGKTGNTEAFF.

This clone was detected only once. V gene TRBV6-2 or TRBV6-3 combines with J gene TRBJ1-3, with D unresolved. The CDR3 extends over 19 amino acids. Germline lookup yields CDR1 MNHEY and CDR2 SVGEGT. Deletions cut 6 bases from V and 2 bases from J, with 26 bases between. The CDR3: CASSPHANSLDVAGNTIYF. The CDR3 DNA is TGTGCCAGCAGCCCTCATGCGAACTCCCTCGATGTAGCTGGAAACACCATATATTTT.

The chain links TRBV6-6 to TRBJ2-7; 9 bases map to TRBD2. The CDR3 runs 13 residues. V dropped 3 bases and J dropped 6; count of bases not matched to a gene: 3. Germline CDR1 and CDR2: MNHNY and SVGAGI (reference sequence). This CDR3 reads CASSYVAGAEQYF. For the CDR3, the DNA is TGTGCCAGCAGTTATGTAGCGGGGGCCGAGCAGTACTTC.

The chain joins TRBV9 to TRBJ2-2; D possibly corresponds to TRBD2 (6 bases). The CDR3 has 15 residues. The germline V gene has CDR1 SGDLS and CDR2 YYNGEE. V was cut by 2 bases and J by 5 bases, with 13 bases left in between. The CDR3 DNA reads TGTGCCAGCAGCGTTCAACTAGCCCAGACCGGGGAGCTGTTTTTT. It is translated as CASSVQLAQTGELFF.

J is TRBJ2-2 and V is TRBV11-2; 7 nucleotides agree with TRBD2. CDR3 length: 14 amino acids. J gave up 6 bases and V 3 bases, and 4 bases lay outside the gene matches. Per the germline V gene, CDR1 is SGHAT and CDR2 is FQNNGV. The CDR3 nucleotides read TGTGCCAGCAGCTTTTGGGGAGGGTCCGGGGAGCTGTTTTTT. Amino acids: CASSFWGGSGELFF.

The chain has TRBV19 and TRBJ2-5; D might be TRBD1 (5 bases). This CDR3 is built from 13 residues. CDR1 and CDR2 from the germline V gene are LNHDA and SQIVND (reference sequence). The V end lost 0 bases, the J end lost 4 bases, and 6 bases lay between the germline ends. CDR3 DNA: TGTGCCAGTAGTATAGACAGGGCAGAGACCCAGTACTTC. Translated, it gives CASSIDRAETQYF.

The CDR3 DNA sequence: TGTGCCAGCAGCTTGAGGGGCGAGGAAAAACTGTTTTTT. It translates to CASSLRGEEKLFF. This chain joins TRBV5-4 and TRBJ1-4; D perhaps matches TRBD1 (5 bases). V was shortened by 1 base and J by 8 bases, with 9 bases between the two germline ends. The CDR3 consists of 13 residues. Per the germline V gene, CDR1 is SGHNT and CDR2 is YYREEE (reference sequence).